This T cell receptor beta chain was captured in a study of cytomegalovirus exposure and HLA in healthy donors. Overall study context: A subsequent analysis stated that the roughly 120 validation repertoires were run on the same platform as the roughly 710 first-cohort repertoires.

The germline CDR1 and CDR2 sequences are SGDLS and YYNGEE. The V segment lost 3 bases and the J segment 8 bases; nucleotides outside the gene matches: 9. The CDR3 is made up of 15 amino acids. Notes on the study in general: There were a few CMV-associated chains whose specificity for CMV antigens was confirmed in vitro. Reports showed the classifier diagnosing cytomegalovirus status with high specificity and sensitivity.

On this clone: As yet, its antigen is unknown.

Libraries were prepared by immunoSEQ multiplex PCR; TCRdb keeps only in-frame clonotypes and omits some of them. The data contain 150,000 to 200,000 clones, roughly 90% of them singletons. Material for sequencing was PBMCs. This TCR came from a woman younger than 35 in good health and CMV-seronegative. The J gene is TRBJ2-1, the V gene TRBV9; 9 bases match TRBD2. CDR3 sequence: CASSEAPTSGHEQFF. CDR3 DNA: TGTGCCAGCAGCGAGGCCCCGACTAGCGGTCATGAGCAGTTCTTC.